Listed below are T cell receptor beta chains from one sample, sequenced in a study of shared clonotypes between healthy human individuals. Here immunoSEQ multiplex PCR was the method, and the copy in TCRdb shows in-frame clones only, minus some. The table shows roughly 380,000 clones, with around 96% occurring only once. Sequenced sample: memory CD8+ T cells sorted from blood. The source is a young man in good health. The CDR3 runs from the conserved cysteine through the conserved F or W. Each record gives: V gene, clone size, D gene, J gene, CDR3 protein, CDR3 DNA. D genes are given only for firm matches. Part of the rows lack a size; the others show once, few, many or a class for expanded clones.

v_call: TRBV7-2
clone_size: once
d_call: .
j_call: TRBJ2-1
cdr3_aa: CASSIRFSEQFF
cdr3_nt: TGTGCCAGCAGCATCAGATTCAGTGAGCAGTTCTTC

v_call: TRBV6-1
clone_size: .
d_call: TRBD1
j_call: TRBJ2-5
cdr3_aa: CASTDRAKPETQYF
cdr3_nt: TGTGCCAGTACGGACAGGGCCAAACCAGAGACCCAGTACTTC

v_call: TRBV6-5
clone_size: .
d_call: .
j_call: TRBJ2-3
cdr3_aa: CASSISGGTDTQYF
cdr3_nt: TGTGCCAGCAGCATCAGTGGGGGCACAGATACGCAGTATTTT

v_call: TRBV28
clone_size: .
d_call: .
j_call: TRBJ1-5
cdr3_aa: CASLLGGGNQPQHF
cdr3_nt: TGTGCCAGCCTTCTCGGGGGGGGGAATCAGCCCCAGCATTTT

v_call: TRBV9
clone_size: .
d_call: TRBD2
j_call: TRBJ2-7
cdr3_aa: CASSVGWGGDYEQYF
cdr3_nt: TGTGCCAGCAGCGTAGGCTGGGGAGGGGACTACGAGCAGTACTTC

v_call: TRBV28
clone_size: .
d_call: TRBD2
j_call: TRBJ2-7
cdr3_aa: CASRATSDFTYEQYF
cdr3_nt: TGTGCCAGCAGGGCGACTAGCGACTTTACCTACGAGCAGTACTTC

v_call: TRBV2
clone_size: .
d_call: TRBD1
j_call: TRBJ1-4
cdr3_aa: CASSGGTGNEKLFF
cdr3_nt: TGTGCCAGCAGTGGCGGGACAGGGAACGAAAAACTGTTTTTT

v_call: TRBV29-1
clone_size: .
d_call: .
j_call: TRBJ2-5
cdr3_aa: CSVELQETQYF
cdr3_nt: TGCAGCGTTGAACTCCAAGAGACCCAGTACTTC

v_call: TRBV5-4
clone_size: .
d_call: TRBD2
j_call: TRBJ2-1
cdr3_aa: CASSLLAGDYNEQFF
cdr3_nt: TGTGCCAGCAGCTTGTTAGCGGGGGACTACAATGAGCAGTTCTTC

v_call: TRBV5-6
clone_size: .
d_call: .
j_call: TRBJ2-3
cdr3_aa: CASSYLVTSTDTQYF
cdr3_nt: TGTGCCAGCAGCTATCTGGTCACCAGCACGGATACGCAGTATTTT

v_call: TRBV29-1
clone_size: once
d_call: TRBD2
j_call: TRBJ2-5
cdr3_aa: CSVDGLAGETQYF
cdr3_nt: TGCAGCGTTGACGGACTAGCGGGAGAGACCCAGTACTTC

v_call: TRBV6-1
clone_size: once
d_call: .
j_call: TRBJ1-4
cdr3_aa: CASSAYRSTNEKLFF
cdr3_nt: TGTGCCAGCAGTGCCTACAGGTCCACTAATGAAAAACTGTTTTTT

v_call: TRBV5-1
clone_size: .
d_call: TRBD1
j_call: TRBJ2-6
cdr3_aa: CASSLGLQGFGANVLTF
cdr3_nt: TGCGCCAGCAGCTTGGGACTACAGGGGTTTGGGGCCAACGTCCTGACTTTC

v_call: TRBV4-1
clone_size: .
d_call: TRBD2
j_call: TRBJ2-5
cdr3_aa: CASSAARGALETQYF
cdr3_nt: TGCGCCAGCAGCGCTGCGCGGGGGGCATTAGAGACCCAGTACTTC

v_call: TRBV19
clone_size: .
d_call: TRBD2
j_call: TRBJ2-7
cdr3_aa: CASSLLAGGYEQYF
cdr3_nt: TGTGCCAGTAGTTTACTAGCGGGGGGCTACGAGCAGTACTTC

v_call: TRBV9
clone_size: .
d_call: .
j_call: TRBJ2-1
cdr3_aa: CASSVEVSSSYNEQFF
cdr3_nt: TGTGCCAGCAGCGTAGAGGTGTCTAGCTCCTACAATGAGCAGTTCTTC

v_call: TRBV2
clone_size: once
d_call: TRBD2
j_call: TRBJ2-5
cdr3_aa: CASKTSGREETQYF
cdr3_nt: TGTGCCAGCAAGACTAGCGGGAGGGAAGAGACCCAGTACTTC

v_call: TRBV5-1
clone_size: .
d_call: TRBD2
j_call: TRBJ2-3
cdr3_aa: CASSLVAGGRPDTQYF
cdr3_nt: TGCGCCAGCAGCTTGGTAGCGGGAGGGCGGCCAGATACGCAGTATTTT

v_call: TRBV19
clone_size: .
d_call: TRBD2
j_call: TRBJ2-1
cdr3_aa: CASSIAAGGKPSSYNEQFF
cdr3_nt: TGTGCCAGTAGTATAGCAGCGGGAGGGAAACCGAGCTCCTACAATGAGCAGTTCTTC

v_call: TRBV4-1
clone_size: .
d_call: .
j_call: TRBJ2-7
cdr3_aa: CASSQFVLTRTGGTYSYEQYF
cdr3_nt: TGCGCCAGCAGCCAATTTGTACTCACCCGTACTGGGGGGACCTACTCCTACGAGCAGTACTTC

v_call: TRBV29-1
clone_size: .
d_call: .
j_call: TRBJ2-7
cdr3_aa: CSVRGALSYEQYF
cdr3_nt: TGCAGCGTCCGAGGTGCGCTCTCCTACGAGCAGTACTTC

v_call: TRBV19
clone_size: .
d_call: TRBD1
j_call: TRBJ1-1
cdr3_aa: CASSRRWDRENTEAFF
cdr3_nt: TGTGCCAGTAGTCGACGCTGGGACAGGGAAAACACTGAAGCTTTCTTT

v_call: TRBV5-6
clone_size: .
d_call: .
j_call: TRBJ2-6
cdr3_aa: CASSFQGSGANVLTF
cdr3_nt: TGTGCCAGCAGCTTTCAGGGATCTGGGGCCAACGTCCTGACTTTC

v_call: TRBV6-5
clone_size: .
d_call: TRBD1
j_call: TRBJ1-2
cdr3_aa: CASSWGTGYGYTF
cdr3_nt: TGTGCCAGCAGTTGGGGGACAGGCTATGGCTACACCTTC

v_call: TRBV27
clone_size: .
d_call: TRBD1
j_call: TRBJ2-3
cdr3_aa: CASSFGDRDTDTQYF
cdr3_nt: TGTGCCAGCAGTTTCGGGGACAGGGACACAGATACGCAGTATTTT

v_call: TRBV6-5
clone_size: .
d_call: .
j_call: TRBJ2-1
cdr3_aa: CASSSFFSGEQFF
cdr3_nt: TGTGCCAGCAGTTCCTTTTTTAGCGGTGAGCAGTTCTTC

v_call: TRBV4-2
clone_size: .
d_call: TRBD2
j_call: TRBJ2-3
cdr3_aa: CASSQGLAGARADTQYF
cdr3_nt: TGTGCCAGCAGCCAAGGACTAGCGGGAGCCCGTGCAGATACGCAGTATTTT

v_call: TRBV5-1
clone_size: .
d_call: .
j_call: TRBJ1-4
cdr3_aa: CASSQRGKGNEKLFF
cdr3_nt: TGCGCCAGCAGCCAACGGGGGAAGGGTAATGAAAAACTGTTTTTT

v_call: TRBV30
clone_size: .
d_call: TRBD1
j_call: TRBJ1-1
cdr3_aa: CAWPGQGGTEAFF
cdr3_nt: TGTGCCTGGCCAGGACAGGGAGGGACTGAAGCTTTCTTT